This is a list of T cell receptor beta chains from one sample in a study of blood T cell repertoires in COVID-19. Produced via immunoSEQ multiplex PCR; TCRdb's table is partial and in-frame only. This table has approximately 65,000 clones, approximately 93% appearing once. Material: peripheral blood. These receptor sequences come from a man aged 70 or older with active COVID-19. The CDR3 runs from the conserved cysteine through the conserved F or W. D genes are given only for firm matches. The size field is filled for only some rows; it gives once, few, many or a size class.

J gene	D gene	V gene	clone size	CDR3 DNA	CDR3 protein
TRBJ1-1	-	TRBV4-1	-	TGCGCCAGCAGCCAAGACCCTCACAGGACCCTACAGTACACTGAAGCTTTCTTT	CASSQDPHRTLQYTEAFF
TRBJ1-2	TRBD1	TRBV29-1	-	TGCAGCGGCGGACAGGGGGCGGGTGGCTACACCTTC	CSGGQGAGGYTF
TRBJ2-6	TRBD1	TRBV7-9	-	TGTGCCAGCAGCCAGAGAAGGCAGGGGGCTTCTGGGGCCAACGTCCTGACTTTC	CASSQRRQGASGANVLTF
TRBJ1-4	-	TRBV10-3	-	TGTGCCATCAGTCTAGGGGTTAATGAAAAACTGTTTTTT	CAISLGVNEKLFF
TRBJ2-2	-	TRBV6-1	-	TGTGCCAGCAGTGAGTCTAGCTACACCGGGGAGCTGTTTTTT	CASSESSYTGELFF
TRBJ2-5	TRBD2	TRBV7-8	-	TGTGCCAGCAGCCAAGGGAGGGCCCAGTACTTC	CASSQGRAQYF
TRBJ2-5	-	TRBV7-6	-	TGTGCCAGCAGCCCTACCCGGGACTCCGAAGAGACCCAGTACTTC	CASSPTRDSEETQYF
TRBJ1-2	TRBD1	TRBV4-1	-	TGCGCCAGCAGCCAAGATTTCCCAAGACAGGGTTCTAACTATGGCTACACCTTC	CASSQDFPRQGSNYGYTF
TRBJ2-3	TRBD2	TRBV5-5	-	TGTGCCAGCAGCACACTAGCGGCAGATACGCAGTATTTT	CASSTLAADTQYF
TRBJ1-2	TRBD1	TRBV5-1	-	TGCGCCAGCAGCCGTGTCGGGACAGAGTATGGCTACACCTTC	CASSRVGTEYGYTF
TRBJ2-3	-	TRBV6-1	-	TGTGCCAGCAGTGAAGGGGTCTTTCAGGCGCAGTATTTT	CASSEGVFQAQYF
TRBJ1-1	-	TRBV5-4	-	TGTGCCAGCAGCCGCCCCTCCCCAGGGTTGAGCACTGAAGCTTTCTTT	CASSRPSPGLSTEAFF
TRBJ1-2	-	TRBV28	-	TGTGCCACCGCACAGAACTATGGCTACACCTTC	CATAQNYGYTF
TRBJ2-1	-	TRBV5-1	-	TGCGCCAGCAGCCAGGGATACAATGAGCAGTTCTTC	CASSQGYNEQFF
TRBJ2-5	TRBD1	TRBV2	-	TGTGCCAGCAGGGGACAGGGCCCAGAGACCCAGTACTTC	CASRGQGPETQYF
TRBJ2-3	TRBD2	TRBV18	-	TGTGCCAGCTCACCCAGACTAGCGGGGGGAGCAGATACGCAGTATTTT	CASSPRLAGGADTQYF
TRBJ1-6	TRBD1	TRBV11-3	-	TGTGCCAGCAGCTTAGCTAGTGCAGGGGGTGGGAATTCACCCCTCCACTTT	CASSLASAGGGNSPLHF
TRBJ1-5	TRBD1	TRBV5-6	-	TGTGCCAGCAGCTTAAGGACAGGGGGGGTTAGCAATCAGCCCCAGCATTTT	CASSLRTGGVSNQPQHF
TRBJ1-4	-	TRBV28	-	TGTGCCAGCAGTTTTATGGCTGATGAAAAACTGTTTTTT	CASSFMADEKLFF
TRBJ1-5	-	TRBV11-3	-	TGTGCCAGCAGTCAACAGTCTCAGCCCCAGCATTTT	CASSQQSQPQHF
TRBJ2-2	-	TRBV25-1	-	TGTGCCAGCAGTGAATCCCCCTTAAACACCGGGGAGCTGTTTTTT	CASSESPLNTGELFF
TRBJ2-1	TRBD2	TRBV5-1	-	TGCGCCAGCACCAGGACTGGGACTAGCGGGGTCGACAATGAGCAGTTCTTC	CASTRTGTSGVDNEQFF
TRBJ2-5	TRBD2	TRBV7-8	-	TGTGCCAGCAGCTTAGGGGCGGGGGTGGAGACCCAGTACTTC	CASSLGAGVETQYF
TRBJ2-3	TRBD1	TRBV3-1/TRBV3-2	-	TGTGCCAGCAGCCGCCCGACAGGGGGAACGGCAGATACGCAGTATTTT	CASSRPTGGTADTQYF
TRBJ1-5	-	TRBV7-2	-	TGTGCCAGCAGCTTAGTACAGGAGAGCAATCAGCCCCAGCATTTT	CASSLVQESNQPQHF
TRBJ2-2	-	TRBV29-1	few	TGCAGCGGAGCGGGTGCGACCACCGGGGAGCTGTTTTTT	CSGAGATTGELFF
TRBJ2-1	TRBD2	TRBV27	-	TGTGCCAGCAGTTCACCCGGGACTAGCGGGGGGGCCTACAATGAGCAGTTCTTC	CASSSPGTSGGAYNEQFF
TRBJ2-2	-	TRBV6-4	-	TGTGCCAGCAGAGCGCAAACGAACACCGGGGAGCTGTTTTTT	CASRAQTNTGELFF
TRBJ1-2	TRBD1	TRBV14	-	TGTGCCAGCAGTCAAGTCCGGGACAGGGGAGGCTACACCTTC	CASSQVRDRGGYTF
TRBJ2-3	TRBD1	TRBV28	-	TGTGCCAGCAGTTACTCTCCACAGGGGGACACTAGCACAGATACGCAGTATTTT	CASSYSPQGDTSTDTQYF
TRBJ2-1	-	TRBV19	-	TGTGCCAGTAGTATAGCTTGGCAGTACAATGAGCAGTTCTTC	CASSIAWQYNEQFF
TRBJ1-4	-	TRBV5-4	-	TGTGCCAGCAGACACGCAGGGGCAACTAATGAAAAACTGTTTTTT	CASRHAGATNEKLFF
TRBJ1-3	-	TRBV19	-	TGTGCCAGTAGTCCCCCAGGGACATCTGGAAACACCATATATTTT	CASSPPGTSGNTIYF
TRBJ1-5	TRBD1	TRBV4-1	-	TGCGCCAGCAGCCAGACTGGGACAGGAGGTAATCAGCCCCAGCATTTT	CASSQTGTGGNQPQHF
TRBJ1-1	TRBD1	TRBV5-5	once	TGTGCCAGCAGCTTGACAGGGGGTTCCCCTGAAGCTTTCTTT	CASSLTGGSPEAFF
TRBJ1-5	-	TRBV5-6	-	TGTGCCAGCAGCTTACAGGGCACAATAGCGCAGCCCCAGCATTTT	CASSLQGTIAQPQHF
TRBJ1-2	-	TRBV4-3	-	TGCGCCAGCAGCCAAGAATGGGCGGGAGCTAACTATGGCTACACCTTC	CASSQEWAGANYGYTF
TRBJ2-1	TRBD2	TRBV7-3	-	TGTGCCAGCAGCTTACAAGCGGGGGGGATATCCTACAATGAGCAGTTCTTC	CASSLQAGGISYNEQFF
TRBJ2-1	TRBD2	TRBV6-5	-	TGTGCCAGCAGGCGGGGGGGCCGGAATGAGCAGTTCTTC	CASRRGGRNEQFF
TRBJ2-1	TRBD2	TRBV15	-	TGTGCCACCAGCAGCGGGAGGTCCGGGGGAAATGAGCAGTTCTTC	CATSSGRSGGNEQFF
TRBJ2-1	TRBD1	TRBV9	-	TGTGCCAGCAGCAGCGACAGGGAATTCTACAATGAGCAGTTCTTC	CASSSDREFYNEQFF